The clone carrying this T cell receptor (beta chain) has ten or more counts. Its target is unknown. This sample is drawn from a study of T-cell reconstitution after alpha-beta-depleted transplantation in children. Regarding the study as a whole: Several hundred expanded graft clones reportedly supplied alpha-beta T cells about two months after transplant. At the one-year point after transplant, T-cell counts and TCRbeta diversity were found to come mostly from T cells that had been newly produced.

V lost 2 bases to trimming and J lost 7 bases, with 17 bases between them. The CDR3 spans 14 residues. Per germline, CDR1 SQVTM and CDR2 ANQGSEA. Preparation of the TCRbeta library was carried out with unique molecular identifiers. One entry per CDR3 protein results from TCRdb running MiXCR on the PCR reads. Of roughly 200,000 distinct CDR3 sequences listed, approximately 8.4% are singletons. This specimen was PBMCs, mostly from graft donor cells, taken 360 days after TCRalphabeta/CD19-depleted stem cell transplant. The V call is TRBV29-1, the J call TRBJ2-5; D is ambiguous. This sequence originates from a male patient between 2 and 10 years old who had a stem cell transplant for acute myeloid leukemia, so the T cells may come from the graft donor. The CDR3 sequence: CSVELLGPWVTQYF. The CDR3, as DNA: TGCAGCGTTGAATTACTTGGCCCATGGGTGACCCAGTACTTC.